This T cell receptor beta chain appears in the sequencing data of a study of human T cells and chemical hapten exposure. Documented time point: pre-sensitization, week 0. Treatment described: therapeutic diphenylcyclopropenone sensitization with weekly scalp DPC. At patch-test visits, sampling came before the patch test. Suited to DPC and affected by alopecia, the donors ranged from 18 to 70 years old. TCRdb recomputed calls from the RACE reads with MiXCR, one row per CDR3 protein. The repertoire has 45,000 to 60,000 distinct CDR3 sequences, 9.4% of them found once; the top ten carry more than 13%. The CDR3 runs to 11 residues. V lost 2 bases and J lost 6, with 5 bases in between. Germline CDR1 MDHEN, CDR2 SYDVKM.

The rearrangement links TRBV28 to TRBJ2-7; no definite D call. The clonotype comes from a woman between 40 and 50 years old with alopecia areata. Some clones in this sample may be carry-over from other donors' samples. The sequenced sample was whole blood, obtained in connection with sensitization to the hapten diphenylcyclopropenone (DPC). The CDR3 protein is CASSLRTEQYF. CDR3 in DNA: TGTGCCAGCAGTTTACGAACCGAGCAGTACTTC.